Below, 9 T cell receptor beta chains from the same sample are listed, as sequenced in a study of cytomegalovirus exposure and HLA in healthy donors. PCR primers comprised 60 Vbeta and 13 Jbeta primers. The data were produced by immunoSEQ multiplex PCR, yet TCRdb's version contains in-frame clones alone and is incomplete. The repertoire has about 150,000 clones, around 79% of them found once; the top ten carry around 6.3%. The sequencing input was PBMCs. The receptors shown here come from a man over 45 in good health and CMV-seropositive.

This clone came up once. The chain recombines TRBV5-1 with TRBJ1-1; no reliable D call. The CDR3 is 14 residues long. From germline, CDR1 is SGHRS and CDR2 YFSETQ. Trimming took 4 bases from V and 4 from J, leaving 14 bases between them. The CDR3 protein is CASSLRHQATEAFF. CDR3 nucleotide sequence: TGCGCCAGCAGCCTCCGACATCAAGCCACTGAAGCTTTCTTT.

V gene TRBV29-1 combines with J gene TRBJ1-3, with D hard to call. V shed 5 bases and J shed 0 bases, with 8 bases lying between them. This CDR3 is built from 13 residues. Germline V gene lookup returns CDR1 SQVTM and CDR2 ANQGSEA. The CDR3 sequence is CSVKILSGNTIYF. CDR3 DNA sequence: TGCAGCGTTAAAATTCTCTCTGGAAACACCATATATTTT.

This chain uses TRBV5-5 with TRBJ2-2, with a weak D call TRBD1 (5 bases). V dropped 2 bases and J dropped 0 bases, with 11 bases sitting between them. The CDR3 contains 16 residues. CDR1 and CDR2 (germline): SGHKS, YYEKEE (reference sequence). The CDR3 loop reads CASSFRDRTNTGELFF. CDR3 sequence (DNA): TGTGCCAGCAGCTTCCGCGACAGAACGAACACCGGGGAGCTGTTTTTT.

In its sample, this clone was seen once. CDR3 sequence: CSVEGQNYGYTF. CDR3 DNA: TGCAGCGTTGAGGGACAGAACTATGGCTACACCTTC. This chain uses TRBV29-1 with TRBJ1-2; 7 bases are shared with TRBD1. The CDR3 loop spans 12 amino acids. The V gene end was trimmed by 3 bases and the J gene end by 2 bases; junction bases not matched to a gene: 0. CDR1 and CDR2 (germline): SQVTM, ANQGSEA. Together with reference TRBV29-1 and TRBJ1-2, the CDR3 gives the full variable domain: SAVISQKPSRDICQRGTSLTIQCQVDSQVTMMFWYRQQPGQSLTLIATANQGSEATYESGFVIDKFPISRPNLTFSTLTVSNMSPEDSSIYLCSVEGQNYGYTFGSGTRLTVV.

The rearrangement joins TRBV5-4 to TRBJ2-5; TRBD2 matches 10 bases. Trimming at V came to 0 bases and at J to 1 base, leaving 3 bases not matched to a gene. There are 16 residues in the CDR3. Germline lookup yields CDR1 SGHNT and CDR2 YYREEE (reference sequence). The CDR3 DNA reads as TGTGCCAGCAGCTTGGCAGCGGGAGGGCCCCAAGAGACCCAGTACTTC. Protein sequence: CASSLAAGGPQETQYF.

CDR3 region: CASSFLSGSLNQETQYF. The CDR3, as DNA: TGTGCCAGCAGCTTCCTTAGCGGGAGTCTCAATCAAGAGACCCAGTACTTC. The V and J genes are TRBV5-4 and TRBJ2-5, with 9 bases identical to TRBD2. The CDR3 length is 17 residues. With V trimmed by 2 bases and J by 2 bases, 10 bases remained unmatched. Germline V lookup: CDR1 SGHNT, CDR2 YYREEE (reference sequence).

This clone showed up just a few times. V and J are TRBV20-1 and TRBJ2-7; a possible D gene is TRBD1 (5 bases). The CDR3 runs 11 residues. V gave up 7 bases and J gave up 6 bases, with 13 bases separating them. CDR1 DFQATT and CDR2 SNEGSKA come from the germline V gene (reference sequence). Here the CDR3 reads CSVAQQGEQYF. The CDR3, as DNA: TGCAGTGTTGCTCAGCAGGGCGAGCAGTACTTC.

The chain recombines TRBV27 with TRBJ2-3; D is perhaps TRBD2 (5 bases). The CDR3 spans 15 residues. V shed 3 bases and J shed 1 base, with 11 bases lying between them. From germline, CDR1 is MNHEY and CDR2 SMNVEV (reference sequence). The CDR3 spells CASSLVGEGTDTQYF. As DNA, the CDR3 is TGTGCCAGCAGTTTGGTGGGAGAGGGCACAGATACGCAGTATTTT.

The J gene is TRBJ2-1, the V gene TRBV5-1; 12 bases are a match to TRBD2. J was trimmed by 4 bases and V by 4 bases; bases with no gene match: 3. The germline V gene has CDR1 SGHRS and CDR2 YFSETQ. The CDR3 length is 15 residues. CDR3 in amino acids: CASSRTSGTYNEQFF. As DNA, the CDR3 is TGCGCCAGCAGCAGGACTAGCGGGACATACAATGAGCAGTTCTTC.